This T cell receptor beta chain stems from a study of T-cell reconstitution after alpha-beta-depleted transplantation in children. The authors prepared the TCRbeta library with unique molecular identifiers. TCRdb re-analysed the PCR reads in MiXCR, keeping a single row per CDR3 protein. Of 380,000 or so distinct CDR3 sequences detected, roughly 15% appear once; the ten largest clones hold 4.3%. CDR3 length: 15 residues. From germline, CDR1 is SGHVS and CDR2 FNYEAQ. The trim removed 5 bases at V and 4 bases at J, leaving 11 bases unmatched. The TCR comes from a human donor who donated a stem cell graft to a child with Fanconi anemia. The gene calls are TRBV7-6 and TRBJ2-7; 7 bases match TRBD1. The sequences come from PBMCs, collected from the stem cell graft. DNA of the CDR3: TGTGCCAGCAGCGCCGGGACAGATAACGTTTACGAGCAGTACGTC. Its translation is CASSAGTDNVYEQYV.